The next 3 T cell receptor beta chains were all read from a single sample in a study of lymphopenia after photon versus proton radiotherapy (dated by TCRdb to between 2017 and 2020). The library was produced with the immunoSEQ multiplex PCR assay. Held by TCRdb, this immuneACCESS table contains in-frame sequences only and omits some clones. Under half of the omission traces to an unresolved V gene where checked; the cause of the rest is unknown. The sample table lists 30,000 to 40,000 clones, about 94% of them with a count of one. The ten largest clones represent approximately 14% of the sample. The material was peripheral blood, obtained from a patient treated with photon-based radiotherapy. The receptors were gathered from a man in his 60s with cholangiocarcinoma.

V is TRBV7-2 and J is TRBJ2-1; 14 bases map to TRBD2. J was trimmed by 12 bases and V by 7 bases; bases with no gene match: 11. The germline CDR1 and CDR2 sequences are SGHTA and FQGNSA. CDR3 length: 15 residues. The CDR3 is CASTMGLAGDGAQFF. CDR3 coding DNA: TGTGCCAGCACCATGGGACTAGCGGGAGACGGCGCGCAGTTCTTC.

The chain uses TRBV10-1 and TRBJ1-1, with D possibly being TRBD1 (6 bases). Trimming stripped 6 bases from V and 0 bases from J, with 8 bases between. The CDR3 length is 13 residues. In germline, CDR1 is WNHNN, CDR2 SYGVQD (reference sequence). The CDR3 loop is CASRDRLNTEAFF. The CDR3 DNA reads as TGCGCCAGCAGGGACAGATTGAACACTGAAGCTTTCTTT.

This chain links TRBV6-5 with TRBJ2-1; possible D gene TRBD2, 5 bases. Germline-derived CDR1 and CDR2 are MNHEY and SVGAGI. The CDR3 runs 15 residues. V shed 6 bases and J shed 10 bases, with 22 bases lying between them. The CDR3 nucleotides are TGTGCCAGCAGCCCCGTTCGGGAATCGTTCGGGGAGCAGTTCTTC. Its translation is CASSPVRESFGEQFF.